These T cell receptor beta chains were read from a single sample in a study of early T cells in non-severe SARS-CoV-2 infection. Each CDR3 protein is one row after TCRdb ran MiXCR on the 5' RACE reads. The sample lists roughly 60,000 distinct CDR3 sequences; around 6.6% were seen once. Sequencing used whole blood, obtained at baseline. These receptors were collected from an adult who was a healthcare worker with PCR-confirmed SARS-CoV-2 infection or an uninfected control (not recorded which). Each CDR3 is given with its conserved first and last residue. Fields, in order: D gene, V gene, clone size, J gene, CDR3 protein, CDR3 DNA. The D gene is left open where the match is weak. Size values are once, few and many counts, or a class for expanded clones, and some rows have none.

-	TRBV7-2	many	TRBJ2-1	CASSFGRTGVDNEQFF	TGTGCCAGCAGCTTCGGTAGGACGGGGGTCGACAATGAGCAGTTCTTC
TRBD2	TRBV5-1	few	TRBJ2-1	CASSPSGADYNEQFF	TGCGCCAGCAGCCCCAGCGGGGCGGACTACAATGAGCAGTTCTTC
-	TRBV7-2	many	TRBJ1-1	CASSPRRTEAFF	TGTGCCAGCAGCCCCCGTAGGACTGAAGCTTTCTTT
-	TRBV28	many	TRBJ2-7	CASSLEVVDEQYF	TGTGCCAGCAGTTTAGAGGTGGTGGACGAGCAGTACTTC
TRBD2	TRBV10-3	many	TRBJ2-3	CAISERGGGLATDTQYF	TGTGCCATCAGTGAACGGGGCGGGGGATTGGCCACAGATACGCAGTATTTT
-	TRBV5-1	many	TRBJ1-5	CASSLTGHVDQPQHF	TGCGCCAGCAGCTTAACGGGACATGTCGATCAGCCCCAGCATTTT
TRBD1	TRBV7-9	few	TRBJ2-7	CASSLGGDSYEQYF	TGTGCCAGCAGTCTAGGGGGCGACTCCTACGAGCAGTACTTC
TRBD1	TRBV19	-	TRBJ2-1	CASMDRGHGNEQFF	TGTGCCAGTATGGACAGGGGGCATGGCAATGAGCAGTTCTTC
-	TRBV20-1	many	TRBJ2-5	CSAARGFQETQYF	TGCAGTGCCGCGCGGGGCTTCCAAGAGACCCAGTACTTC
-	TRBV11-2	many	TRBJ1-1	CASSLEADGGTNTEAFF	TGTGCCAGCAGCTTAGAGGCGGACGGAGGAACGAACACTGAAGCTTTCTTT
-	TRBV5-4	few	TRBJ2-5	CASSLGGTKTQYF	TGTGCCAGCAGCTTGGGGGGTACGAAGACCCAGTACTTC
-	TRBV6-6	many	TRBJ2-3	CASSLTDSTDTQYF	TGTGCCAGCAGCCTGACTGATAGCACAGATACGCAGTATTTT
TRBD1	TRBV7-2	many	TRBJ2-7	CASSPRTGGFRYEQYF	TGTGCCAGCAGCCCGCGGACAGGGGGCTTTCGCTACGAGCAGTACTTC
TRBD1	TRBV27	many	TRBJ1-1	CASSLLWDRGKGTEAFF	TGTGCCAGCAGTTTACTTTGGGACAGGGGAAAGGGCACTGAAGCTTTCTTT
-	TRBV12-3/TRBV12-4	many	TRBJ1-5	CATSGQGGSSAGNQPQHF	TGTGCCACCTCTGGGCAGGGAGGCTCTTCTGCGGGCAATCAGCCCCAGCATTTT
-	TRBV6-2/TRBV6-3	many	TRBJ2-2	CASSYGENTGELFF	TGTGCCAGCAGTTACGGGGAAAACACCGGGGAGCTGTTTTTT
-	TRBV6-4	many	TRBJ2-3	CASSEKATDTQYF	TGTGCCAGCAGTGAGAAGGCCACAGATACGCAGTATTTT
-	TRBV18	many	TRBJ1-6	CASSPFPGSSSPLHF	TGTGCCAGCTCACCATTTCCAGGGTCTTCTTCACCCCTCCACTTT
-	TRBV11-2	many	TRBJ2-2	CASSLVRAGGELFF	TGTGCCAGCAGCTTAGTTCGGGCCGGCGGGGAGCTGTTTTTT
TRBD1	TRBV4-1	-	TRBJ1-5	CASSQDPTGRPNQPQHF	TGCGCCAGCAGCCAAGATCCGACAGGGAGGCCCAATCAGCCCCAGCATTTT
-	TRBV20-1	few	TRBJ1-6	CSAQVRDNSPLHF	TGCAGTGCTCAAGTCCGAGATAATTCACCCCTCCACTTT
-	TRBV4-3	many	TRBJ1-2	CASSQDRDSYGYTF	TGCGCCAGCAGCCAAGACAGGGATAGCTATGGCTACACCTTC
-	TRBV29-1	-	TRBJ1-2	CSASTLGGYTF	TGCAGCGCTTCGACATTGGGAGGCTACACCTTC
-	TRBV29-1	many	TRBJ2-1	CSVGGQYNEQFF	TGCAGCGTAGGCGGACAGTACAATGAGCAGTTCTTC
-	TRBV29-1	many	TRBJ2-5	CSVEGVPETQYF	TGCAGCGTTGAAGGGGTACCCGAGACCCAGTACTTC
-	TRBV20-1	-	TRBJ2-1	CSAMGTFYNEQFF	TGCAGTGCTATGGGGACATTCTACAATGAGCAGTTCTTC
-	TRBV10-3	many	TRBJ2-3	CAISYGAASTDTQYF	TGTGCCATCAGTTATGGGGCCGCTAGCACAGATACGCAGTATTTT
-	TRBV21-1	many	TRBJ1-5	CASSKREQPTGEANQPQHF	TGTGCCAGCAGCAAAAGAGAGCAACCAACAGGGGAAGCGAATCAGCCCCAGCATTTT
TRBD1	TRBV9	many	TRBJ1-2	CASSTGTGGLYGYTF	TGTGCCAGCAGTACCGGGACAGGGGGCCTCTATGGCTACACCTTC
TRBD1	TRBV7-6	many	TRBJ2-1	CASSLLRTGGDEQFF	TGTGCCAGCAGCTTACTTCGGACAGGGGGCGATGAGCAGTTCTTC
-	TRBV7-9	few	TRBJ1-6	CASSNEARSSPLHF	TGTGCCAGCAGCAACGAGGCAAGGAGTTCACCCCTCCACTTT
-	TRBV20-1	many	TRBJ1-5	CSAARDRNQPQHF	TGCAGTGCTGCCCGGGACCGCAATCAGCCCCAGCATTTT
TRBD1	TRBV20-1	few	TRBJ1-1	CSARPTGKRGNTEAFF	TGCAGTGCTAGACCGACAGGGAAGCGGGGAAACACTGAAGCTTTCTTT
-	TRBV28	-	TRBJ2-7	CASSLLPRTEEYF	TGTGCCAGCAGTTTACTCCCCCGGACAGAGGAGTACTTC
TRBD1	TRBV23-1	-	TRBJ1-4	CASSQPPRQGSTNEKLFF	TGCGCCAGCAGTCAACCCCCGAGACAGGGGTCAACTAATGAAAAACTGTTTTTT
TRBD2	TRBV7-2	-	TRBJ2-3	CASSLGLAGGPSTDTQYF	TGTGCCAGCAGCTTAGGACTAGCGGGGGGCCCTAGCACAGATACGCAGTATTTT
-	TRBV18	many	TRBJ1-6	CASSPSQAGDNSPLHF	TGTGCCAGCTCACCAAGTCAGGCGGGGGATAATTCACCCCTCCACTTT
-	TRBV4-2	many	TRBJ2-3	CASSQYRDSTDTQYF	TGTGCCAGCAGCCAGTATCGGGACAGCACAGATACGCAGTATTTT
TRBD1	TRBV18	-	TRBJ2-5	CASSWGQQETQYF	TGTGCCAGCTCCTGGGGACAGCAAGAGACCCAGTACTTC
-	TRBV3-1	-	TRBJ2-7	CASSQGPLLRGVYEQYF	TGTGCCAGCAGCCAAGGCCCCTTATTGAGGGGGGTCTACGAGCAGTACTTC
-	TRBV3-1	-	TRBJ1-5	CASSLQVGPDTQHF	TGTGCCAGCAGCCTTCAAGTGGGCCCAGATACGCAGCATTTT
-	TRBV7-2	many	TRBJ1-5	CASSPVLLEPQHF	TGTGCCAGCAGCCCTGTCCTTTTGGAACCCCAGCATTTT
-	TRBV7-9	few	TRBJ1-1	CASSPPMGTEAFF	TGTGCCAGCAGCCCCCCAATGGGCACTGAAGCTTTCTTT
-	TRBV15	many	TRBJ2-7	CATSRGTGEQYF	TGTGCCACCAGCAGGGGTACTGGGGAGCAGTACTTC
TRBD1	TRBV18	-	TRBJ2-7	CASSLARSGTGFNEQYF	TGTGCCAGCTCTCTCGCTAGGTCCGGGACAGGGTTCAACGAGCAGTACTTC
TRBD1	TRBV10-3	many	TRBJ1-4	CAISDRGHATNEKLFF	TGTGCCATCAGCGACAGGGGCCATGCAACTAATGAAAAACTGTTTTTT
-	TRBV29-1	many	TRBJ1-1	CSVPGFRWNTEAFF	TGCAGCGTCCCAGGGTTCCGATGGAACACTGAAGCTTTCTTT
-	TRBV20-1	many	TRBJ2-3	CSAPLADTQYF	TGCAGTGCACCCCTAGCAGATACGCAGTATTTT
-	TRBV20-1	many	TRBJ2-3	CSAEGVPSTDTQYF	TGCAGTGCCGAGGGCGTCCCTAGCACAGATACGCAGTATTTT
TRBD1	TRBV6-6	few	TRBJ1-5	CASSAGQGISGRQPQHF	TGTGCCAGCAGTGCGGGACAGGGTATCTCCGGGCGACAGCCCCAGCATTTT
TRBD2	TRBV29-1	-	TRBJ2-1	CSVAYSGGISYNEQFF	TGCAGCGTGGCATATAGCGGGGGGATATCCTACAATGAGCAGTTCTTC
-	TRBV27	many	TRBJ1-2	CASSLSGRFYGYTF	TGTGCCAGCAGTTTGTCAGGCCGTTTCTATGGCTACACCTTC
TRBD1	TRBV7-2	few	TRBJ1-2	CASSQLTGTLLGYTF	TGTGCCAGCAGCCAATTGACAGGGACCCTATTAGGCTACACCTTC
-	TRBV7-2	-	TRBJ2-4	CASSSLRTVTNIQYF	TGTGCCAGCAGCTCCCTGAGGACAGTCACAAACATTCAGTACTTC
TRBD1	TRBV5-1	-	TRBJ1-5	CASSLGTGDQPQHF	TGCGCCAGCAGCTTGGGGACAGGGGATCAGCCCCAGCATTTT
-	TRBV20-1	many	TRBJ1-6	CSARDSSYNSPLHF	TGCAGTGCTAGAGACAGCTCCTATAATTCACCCCTCCACTTT
TRBD1	TRBV5-4	few	TRBJ1-2	CASSLALRTGQESNYGYTF	TGTGCCAGCAGCTTGGCACTCCGGACAGGGCAAGAGTCTAACTATGGCTACACCTTC